The 8 T cell receptor beta chains below all came from one sample that was sequenced in a study of regulatory T cells in long-lasting Graves disease. Specified time point: newly diagnosed GD, antithyroid drugs for less than 3 months. PBMC-extracted RNA yielded the TCR library. Arm-PCR of CDR3 regions with iRepertoire HTBI primers generated TCR beta libraries. One entry per CDR3 protein results from TCRdb running MiXCR on the multiplex PCR reads. The sample lists 500,000 or so distinct CDR3 sequences, 16% occurring once. This sample also belongs to another study, concerning T cells in Graves' hyperthyroidism and ophthalmopathy.

The source was peripheral blood mononuclear cells (PBMCs), collected at new diagnosis, from a patient treated with antithyroid drugs. These receptors came from a man aged 40-49 years with Graves disease.

This clonotype was seen only a few times. The chain employs TRBV27 and TRBJ2-1, with 10 bases lining up with TRBD2. This CDR3 is 14 amino acids long. Germline trimming cut 5 bases from V and 5 bases from J; bases unmatched to any gene: 3. From germline, CDR1 is MNHEY and CDR2 SMNVEV (reference sequence). CDR3 amino acids: CASSSGRGDNEQFF. CDR3 in DNA: TGTGCCAGCAGTAGCGGGAGGGGGGACAATGAGCAGTTCTTC.

Remarks on this clonotype: A far larger clone is just one base off, so this is likely a read error. This rearrangement joins TRBV6-1 to TRBJ2-7, with 10 bases that match TRBD1. Germline CDR1 reads MNHNS; CDR2 reads SASEGT. The V and J ends lost 7 bases and 6 bases, in that order; junction bases with no gene match: 12. The CDR3 totals 15 residues. The CDR3 bases are TGTGCCAGCACCGTCAGGGGGACAGGGGAATGCGAGCAGTACTTC. Amino acids: CASTVRGTGECEQYF.

This clonotype has more than one count but fewer than ten. The V call is TRBV10-3, the J call TRBJ1-5; D might be TRBD1 (6 bases). Germline lookup yields CDR1 ENHRY and CDR2 SYGVKD. V lost 10 bases and J lost 5, with 15 bases in between. This CDR3 contains 13 residues. The CDR3 DNA is TGTGCCACCCAGCAGCCAGGGGATCAGCCCCAGCATTTT. Protein sequence: CATQQPGDQPQHF.

This clonotype was recorded many times. The chain recombines TRBV5-1 with TRBJ2-1; perhaps TRBD1 as D (6 bases). V lost 4 bases and J lost 5, with 25 bases in between. CDR1 SGHRS and CDR2 YFSETQ come from the germline V gene. CDR3 size: 18 residues. The CDR3 reads CASSPGQPGTRVNNEQFF. The CDR3, as DNA: TGCGCCAGCAGCCCTGGACAACCCGGGACACGAGTCAACAATGAGCAGTTCTTC.

This clonotype showed up just once. This is likely an artifact of a read error, given a far larger clone one base away. The chain carries TRBV10-3 and TRBJ2-5, with 8 bases aligning to TRBD2. TRBJ2-1 explains the end of the DNA better; the J call may be wrong. In germline, CDR1 is ENHRY, CDR2 SYGVKD. CDR3 length: 13 residues. CDR3 in amino acids: CAVSESTSDEQFF. In nucleotides, the CDR3 is TGTGCCGTCAGTGAGTCGACTAGCGATGAGCAGTTCTTC.

The sample holds many counts of this clonotype. The chain links TRBV12-3 or TRBV12-4 to TRBJ2-1; the match to TRBD2 covers 13 bases. The CDR3 contains 14 residues. Trimming took 6 bases from V and 7 from J; bases not matched to a gene: 3. For the CDR3, the DNA is TGTGCCAGCAGCAGACTAGCGGGAGGAAATGAGCAGTTCTTC. Its protein product is CASSRLAGGNEQFF.

The chain has TRBV2 and TRBJ1-6; TRBD1 aligns across 8 bases. Germline CDR1 reads SNHLY; CDR2 reads FYNNEI. Germline trimming cut 6 bases from V and 6 bases from J; bases unmatched to any gene: 4. The CDR3 totals 14 residues. The CDR3 loop is CASRTGVGNSPLHF. DNA of the CDR3: TGTGCCAGCAGGACAGGGGTTGGTAATTCACCCCTCCACTTT.

The table lists this clonotype with a few counts. The rearrangement uses TRBV20-1 and TRBJ1-5, with D maybe TRBD1 (5 bases). Germline V lookup: CDR1 DFQATT, CDR2 SNEGSKA (reference sequence). There are 13 residues in the CDR3. With 3 bases removed from V and 11 bases from J, the gap between germline ends came to 17 bases. The CDR3 DNA is TGCAGTGCTAGCGGGACTGTGGGAGGGGCCCAGCATTTT. Amino acid sequence: CSASGTVGGAQHF.